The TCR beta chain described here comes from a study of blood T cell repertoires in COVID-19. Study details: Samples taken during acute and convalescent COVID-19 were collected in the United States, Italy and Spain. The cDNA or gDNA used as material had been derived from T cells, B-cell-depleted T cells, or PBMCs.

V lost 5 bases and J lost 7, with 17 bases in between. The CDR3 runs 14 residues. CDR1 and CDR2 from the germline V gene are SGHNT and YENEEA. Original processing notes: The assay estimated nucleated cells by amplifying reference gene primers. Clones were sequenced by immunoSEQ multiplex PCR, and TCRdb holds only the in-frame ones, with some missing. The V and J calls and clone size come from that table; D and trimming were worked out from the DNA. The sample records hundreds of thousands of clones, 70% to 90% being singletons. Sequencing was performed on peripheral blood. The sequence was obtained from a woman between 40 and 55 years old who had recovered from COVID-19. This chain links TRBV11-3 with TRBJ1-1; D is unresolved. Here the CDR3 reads CASSPRLGGDEAFF. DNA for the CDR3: TGTGCCAGCAGCCCTCGTCTTGGCGGGGATGAAGCTTTCTTT.